Following are 8 T cell receptor beta chains from one sample sequenced in a study of shared clonotypes between healthy human individuals. Method: immunoSEQ multiplex PCR; TCRdb's copy keeps in-frame clones and lacks some. The data show hundreds of thousands of clones, around 77% seen once. Sequencing was performed on PBMCs. The receptors were gathered from a woman aged 40 to 50 in good health. Some clones in this sample may be carry-over from other donors' samples.

The rearrangement joins TRBV27 to TRBJ2-3, with 8 bases matching TRBD1. CDR1 MNHEY and CDR2 SMNVEV come from the germline V gene (reference sequence). This CDR3 has 15 residues. The V gene end was trimmed by 6 bases and the J gene end by 1 base; junction bases not matched to a gene: 6. CDR3 loop: CASRVRGQGTDTQYF. CDR3 DNA: TGTGCCAGCAGGGTGAGGGGACAGGGCACAGATACGCAGTATTTT.

The rearrangement uses TRBV19 and TRBJ2-5, with 9 positions matching TRBD2. The CDR3 is made up of 15 amino acids. Germline trimming cut 5 bases from V and 4 bases from J; bases unmatched to any gene: 8. Germline assignment: CDR1 LNHDA and CDR2 SQIVND (reference sequence). CDR3 sequence (DNA): TGTGCCAGTAGTCTGGCGGGAGGGAGGCTAGAGACCCAGTACTTC. It translates to CASSLAGGRLETQYF.

Worth noting for this clone: At one of its ends the junction is not consistent with the germline gene, which may arise from a read error. The rearrangement joins TRBV7-8 to TRBJ2-4, with D possibly matching TRBD2 (6 bases). This CDR3 has 14 amino acids. Germline V gene sequence: CDR1 SGHVS, CDR2 FQNEAQ. The CDR3 bases are TGTGACAGCAGCTTGGTTAGCGGCAAAAACATTCAGTACTTC. Protein sequence: CDSSLVSGKNIQYF.

CDR3 sequence: CASSLVGPGELFF. DNA of the CDR3: TGTGCCAGCAGCTTGGTGGGTCCCGGGGAGCTGTTTTTT. The chain recombines TRBV5-6 with TRBJ2-2; D uncertain. The length of the CDR3 is 13 residues. From germline, CDR1 is SGHDT and CDR2 YYEEEE. V lost 0 bases and J lost 6, with 6 bases in between.

This CDR3 reads CASSWAGTYGPGETQYF. In nucleotides, the CDR3 is TGTGCCAGTAGTTGGGCCGGGACATACGGACCGGGAGAGACCCAGTACTTC. The chain has TRBV19 and TRBJ2-5; possibly TRBD1 for D (6 bases). CDR3 length: 17 amino acids. Germline CDR1 LNHDA, CDR2 SQIVND (reference sequence). V lost 5 bases, J lost 4 bases, and 23 bases lay in between.

This clone was counted ten times or more. Within the sample, other DNA sequences also encode this same CDR3. The chain uses TRBV28 and TRBJ1-1, with D possibly being TRBD1 (5 bases). The V end was cut by 1 base, the J end by 2 bases, with 20 bases between. This CDR3 has 18 amino acids. From germline, CDR1 is MDHEN and CDR2 SYDVKM. The CDR3 spells CASSLFLVWGRPNTEAFF. The CDR3 DNA follows: TGTGCCAGCAGTTTATTCTTGGTGTGGGGCAGGCCAAACACTGAAGCTTTCTTT.

This clone was recorded a few times. The chain couples TRBV19 to TRBJ1-1; 11 positions agree with TRBD1. The junction had 14 bases not matched to a gene; V was cut back by 5 bases and J by 3 bases. The CDR3 sequence is 18 residues long. CDR1 LNHDA and CDR2 SQIVND come from the germline V gene (reference sequence). CDR3: CASSPWTGGLSRYTEAFF. The CDR3 coding sequence is TGTGCCAGTAGTCCCTGGACAGGGGGCTTGTCGAGGTACACTGAAGCTTTCTTT.

Notes on this clone: Given a much more abundant clone one base away, this may be a read error. V and J are TRBV7-9 and TRBJ2-3; D call uncertain. The CDR3 sequence is 16 residues long. Trimming shortened V by 8 bases and J by 3 bases, and 21 bases separated the two germline ends. Germline values: CDR1 SEHNR, CDR2 FQNEAQ (reference sequence). CDR3 amino acids: CASAQGRPVPTDTQYF. For the CDR3, the DNA is TGTGCCAGCGCGCAAGGAAGGCCCGTTCCAACAGATACGCAGTATTTT.